The 15 T cell receptor beta chains listed next were all sequenced from one sample in a study of blood T cell repertoires in COVID-19. Measured with immunoSEQ multiplex PCR; TCRdb has only the in-frame clones, and not every one. The sample includes some 280,000 clones, over 75% of them seen just once. The material sequenced was peripheral blood. These receptors all come from a woman aged 60-75 years with acute or convalescent COVID-19.

This rearrangement joins TRBV7-2 to TRBJ1-6; D possibly corresponds to TRBD1 (5 bases). The CDR3 loop spans 14 amino acids. Trimming shortened V by 1 base and J by 10 bases, and 11 bases separated the two germline ends. Per germline, CDR1 SGHTA and CDR2 FQGNSA. CDR3 loop: CASSLVGGGSPLHF. The CDR3 DNA follows: TGTGCCAGCAGCTTAGTGGGGGGAGGCTCACCCCTCCACTTT.

The count of this clone is one. The chain links TRBV29-1 to TRBJ2-2, with D maybe TRBD1 (6 bases). V lost 4 bases and J lost 5, with 11 bases in between. The V gene's germline CDR1 is SQVTM and CDR2 ANQGSEA. This CDR3 region has 13 residues. This CDR3 reads CSVGPQGTGELFF. As DNA, the CDR3 is TGCAGCGTTGGACCCCAGGGGACCGGGGAGCTGTTTTTT.

This sequence joins TRBV6-2 or TRBV6-3 and TRBJ2-5; tentative D call: TRBD1 (5 bases). With 4 bases removed from V and 3 bases from J, the gap between germline ends came to 15 bases. Germline assignment: CDR1 MNHEY and CDR2 SVGEGT. This CDR3 spans 15 amino acids. As DNA, the CDR3 is TGTGCCAGCAGTTTTACGGTGGGGCCCGAAGAGACCCAGTACTTC. Protein: CASSFTVGPEETQYF.

The V gene is TRBV6-5, the J gene TRBJ1-4; D unclear. This CDR3 has 16 amino acids. CDR1 MNHEY and CDR2 SVGAGI come from the germline V gene. V was pared by 0 bases and J by 8 bases, with 16 bases between. CDR3 sequence: CASSYSGGGFREKLFF. CDR3 in DNA: TGTGCCAGCAGTTACTCCGGAGGAGGTTTTAGGGAAAAACTGTTTTTT.

The chain uses TRBV3-1 (or the pseudogene TRBV3-2) and TRBJ2-1; 10 bases align to TRBD2. The length of the CDR3 is 16 residues. The trim removed 4 bases at V and 4 bases at J, leaving 7 bases unmatched. Germline-derived CDR1 and CDR2 are LGHDT and YNNKEL (reference sequence). CDR3 protein: CASSPSSGSRYNEQFF. The DNA of the CDR3 is TGTGCCAGCAGCCCTTCTAGCGGGAGTAGGTACAATGAGCAGTTCTTC.

This rearrangement joins TRBV2 to TRBJ1-1; 9 bases line up with TRBD1. The trim removed 6 bases at V and 4 bases at J, leaving 6 bases unmatched. The V gene's germline CDR1 is SNHLY and CDR2 FYNNEI. The CDR3 has 14 residues. The chain's CDR3 is CASSPLTGGTEAFF. The CDR3 DNA reads as TGTGCCAGCAGCCCCCTGACAGGGGGCACTGAAGCTTTCTTT.

By share, this clone ranks as medium-sized. The chain couples TRBV6-5 to TRBJ2-5, with 10 bases aligning to TRBD2. Germline V gene sequence: CDR1 MNHEY, CDR2 SVGAGI. The CDR3 extends over 15 amino acids. V was clipped by 2 bases and J by 4 bases; unmatched bases: 4. CDR3 DNA: TGTGCCAGCAGTTACACGACTAGCGGGTCAGAGACCCAGTACTTC. The encoded protein is CASSYTTSGSETQYF.

This chain joins TRBV27 and TRBJ2-7; 10 bases align to TRBD2. This CDR3 region has 15 residues. With V trimmed by 3 bases and J by 2 bases, 4 bases remained unmatched. Germline V gene data show CDR1 as MNHEY and CDR2 as SMNVEV (reference sequence). The CDR3 sequence is CASSLALAGAYEQYF. In nucleotides, the CDR3 is TGTGCCAGCAGTTTGGCGCTAGCGGGAGCCTACGAGCAGTACTTC.

V usage is TRBV28 and J usage is TRBJ1-6; D gene ambiguous. The V and J ends lost 2 bases and 1 base respectively, with 6 bases between them. Germline CDR1 MDHEN, CDR2 SYDVKM. The CDR3 length is 15 residues. DNA of the CDR3: TGTGCCAGCAGTTTACGAACTTCCTATAATTCACCCCTCCACTTT. It yields the protein CASSLRTSYNSPLHF.

The V and J genes are TRBV5-6 and TRBJ2-1, with 10 bases matching TRBD2. The germline V gene has CDR1 SGHDT and CDR2 YYEEEE. The V segment lost 0 bases and the J segment 2 bases; nucleotides outside the gene matches: 5. This CDR3 has 17 amino acids. The CDR3, as DNA: TGTGCCAGCAGCTTGGCCCAGCGGGAGGGTCCCTACAATGAGCAGTTCTTC. The encoded protein is CASSLAQREGPYNEQFF.

V gene TRBV19 combines with J gene TRBJ1-3; D call uncertain. Deletions cut 4 bases from V and 0 bases from J, with 19 bases between. The germline CDR1 and CDR2 sequences are LNHDA and SQIVND (reference sequence). CDR3 length: 18 residues. The CDR3 DNA reads as TGTGCCAGTAGTACTCCCTTCACTGGGCATCTCTCTGGAAACACCATATATTTT. This gives the protein CASSTPFTGHLSGNTIYF.

The chain has TRBV13 and TRBJ2-2; the match to TRBD1 covers 8 bases. J lost 2 bases, V lost 4 bases, and 9 bases had no gene match. CDR1 and CDR2 from the germline V gene are PRHDT and FYEKMQ (reference sequence). The CDR3 consists of 17 residues. The CDR3 coding sequence is TGTGCCAGCAGCTCCCTAGACAGGGGTGCCAACACCGGGGAGCTGTTTTTT. This sequence encodes CASSSLDRGANTGELFF. The entire variable domain, with the rest obtained from reference TRBV13 and TRBJ2-2, is as follows: AAGVIQSPRHLIKEKRETATLKCYPIPRHDTVYWYQQGPGQDPQFLISFYEKMQSDKGSIPDRFSAQQFSDYHSELNMSSLELGDSALYFCASSSLDRGANTGELFFGEGSRLTVL.

The DNA for the CDR3 is TGTGCCAGCAGCACTCAGGGTAAAGAGACCCAGTACTTC. It is translated as CASSTQGKETQYF. The chain links TRBV11-2 to TRBJ2-5, with D possibly TRBD1 on 5 matching bases. Trimming stripped 5 bases from V and 3 bases from J, with 10 bases between. CDR3 length equals 13 residues. The V gene's germline CDR1 is SGHAT and CDR2 FQNNGV.

The J gene is TRBJ2-1, the V gene TRBV10-3; D is possibly TRBD1 (5 bases). V was shortened by 4 bases and J by 9 bases, with 7 bases between the two germline ends. Germline V gives CDR1 ENHRY, CDR2 SYGVKD. This CDR3 is built from 11 residues. In DNA, the CDR3 is TGTGCCATCAGTGTAGGGGTTGAGCAGTTCTTC. Translation gives CAISVGVEQFF.

This clone was picked up one time. This rearrangement joins TRBV4-3 to TRBJ2-1; a possible D gene is TRBD1 (6 bases). This CDR3 comprises 15 residues. V was pared by 3 bases and J by 7 bases, with 16 bases between. In germline, CDR1 is LGHNA, CDR2 YSLEER. As DNA, the CDR3 is TGCGCCAGCAGCCAGGGGGCAAGTTTTGGGAATGAGCAGTTCTTC. This sequence encodes CASSQGASFGNEQFF.